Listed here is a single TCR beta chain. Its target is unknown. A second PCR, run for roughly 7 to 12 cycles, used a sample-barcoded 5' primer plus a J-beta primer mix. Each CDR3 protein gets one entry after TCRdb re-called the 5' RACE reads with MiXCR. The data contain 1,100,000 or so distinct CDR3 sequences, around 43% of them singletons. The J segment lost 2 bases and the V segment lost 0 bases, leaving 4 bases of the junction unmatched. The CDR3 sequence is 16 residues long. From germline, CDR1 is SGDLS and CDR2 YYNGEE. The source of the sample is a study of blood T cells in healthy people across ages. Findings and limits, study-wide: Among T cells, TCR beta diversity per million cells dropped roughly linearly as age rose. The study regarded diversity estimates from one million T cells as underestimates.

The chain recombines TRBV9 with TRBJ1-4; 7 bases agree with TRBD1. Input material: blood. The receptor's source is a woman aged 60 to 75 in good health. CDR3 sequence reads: CASSVGQGYTNEKLFF. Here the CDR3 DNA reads TGTGCCAGCAGCGTAGGACAGGGCTATACTAATGAAAAACTGTTTTTT.